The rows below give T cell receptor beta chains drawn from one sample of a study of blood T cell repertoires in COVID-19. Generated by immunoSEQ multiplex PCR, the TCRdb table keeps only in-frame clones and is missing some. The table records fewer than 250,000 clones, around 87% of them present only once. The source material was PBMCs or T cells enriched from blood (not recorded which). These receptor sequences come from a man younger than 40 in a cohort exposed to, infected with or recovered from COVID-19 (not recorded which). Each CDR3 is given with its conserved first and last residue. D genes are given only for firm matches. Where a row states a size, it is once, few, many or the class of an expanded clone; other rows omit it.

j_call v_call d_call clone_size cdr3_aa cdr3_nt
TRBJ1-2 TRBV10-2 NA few CASSDWDFDSYGYTF TGCGCCAGCAGTGATTGGGACTTTGACAGCTATGGCTACACCTTC
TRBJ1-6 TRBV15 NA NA CATSGSSYNSPLHF TGTGCCACCAGCGGGAGCTCCTATAATTCACCCCTCCACTTT
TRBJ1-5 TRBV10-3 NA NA CARGGGDTLPRPQHF TGTGCCCGGGGTGGAGGTGACACCTTACCTAGGCCCCAGCATTTT
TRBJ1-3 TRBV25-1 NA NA CASSRRGGSGNTIYF TGTGCCAGCAGCCGCCGGGGGGGCTCTGGAAACACCATATATTTT
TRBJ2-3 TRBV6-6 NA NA CASSYGPDTQYF TGTGCCAGCAGTTACGGGCCAGATACGCAGTATTTT
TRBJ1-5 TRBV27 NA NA CASSFLGGFNQPQHF TGTGCCAGCAGTTTCCTGGGGGGGTTCAATCAGCCCCAGCATTTT
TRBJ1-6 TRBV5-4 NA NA CASSLDSNVNSPLHF TGTGCCAGCAGCTTGGACTCCAACGTTAATTCACCCCTCCACTTT
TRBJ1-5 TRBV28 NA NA CASSFSRVSNQPQHF TGTGCCAGCAGTTTCTCCAGGGTTAGCAATCAGCCCCAGCATTTT
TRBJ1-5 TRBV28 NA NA CASSLAGLGGNQPQHF TGTGCCAGCAGTTTGGCCGGATTGGGCGGCAATCAGCCCCAGCATTTT
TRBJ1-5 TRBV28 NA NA CASSPLTRGQGLLNNQPQHF TGTGCCAGCAGTCCCCTCACTAGAGGGCAGGGGCTACTTAACAATCAGCCCCAGCATTTT
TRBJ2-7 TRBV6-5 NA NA CASSFQVHYEQYF TGTGCCAGCAGTTTTCAGGTCCACTACGAGCAGTACTTC
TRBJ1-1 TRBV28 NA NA CASSTTPFGAEAFF TGTGCCAGCAGTACTACACCCTTCGGGGCTGAAGCTTTCTTT
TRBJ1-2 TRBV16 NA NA CASSQGPNRLYGYTF TGTGCCAGCAGCCAAGGGCCGAATCGCCTATATGGCTACACCTTC
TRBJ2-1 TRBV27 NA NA CASTPGLYNEQFF TGTGCCAGCACCCCGGGACTCTACAATGAGCAGTTCTTC
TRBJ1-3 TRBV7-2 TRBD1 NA CASSTDRSSGNTIYF TGTGCCAGCAGCACGGACAGGAGCTCTGGAAACACCATATATTTT
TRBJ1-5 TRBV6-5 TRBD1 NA CASSRDSHSNQPQHF TGTGCCAGCAGCCGGGACAGCCATAGCAATCAGCCCCAGCATTTT
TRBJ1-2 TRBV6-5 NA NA CASRPGTQGGYTF TGTGCCAGCAGACCCGGGACCCAGGGAGGGTACACCTTC
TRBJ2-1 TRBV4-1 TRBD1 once CASSLVRTGPNEQFF TGCGCCAGCAGCCTCGTCCGGACAGGTCCGAATGAGCAGTTCTTC
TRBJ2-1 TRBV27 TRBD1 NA CATGTGVRDEQFF TGTGCCACGGGGACAGGGGTCAGGGATGAGCAGTTCTTC
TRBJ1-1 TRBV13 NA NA CASSLYLGQAEAFF TGTGCCAGCAGCTTATATCTGGGTCAGGCTGAAGCTTTCTTT
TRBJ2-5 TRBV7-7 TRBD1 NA CASSGQGAGETQYF TGTGCTAGCAGCGGACAGGGGGCCGGAGAGACCCAGTACTTC
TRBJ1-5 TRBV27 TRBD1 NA CASSSMDREGNQPQHF TGTGCCAGCAGTTCCATGGACAGGGAGGGCAATCAGCCCCAGCATTTT
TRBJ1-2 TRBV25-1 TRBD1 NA CASSSGTGVGYTF TGTGCCAGCTCCTCCGGGACAGGGGTTGGCTACACCTTC
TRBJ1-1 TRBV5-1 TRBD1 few CASTRGLDGTEAFF TGCGCCAGCACAAGGGGGCTCGATGGCACTGAAGCTTTCTTT
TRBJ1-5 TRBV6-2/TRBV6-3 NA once CASSVNPGFSNQPQHF TGTGCCAGCAGCGTGAATCCAGGGTTTAGCAATCAGCCCCAGCATTTT
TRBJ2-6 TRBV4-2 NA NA CASSQEEQAGGANVLTF TGTGCCAGCAGCCAAGAGGAGCAGGCGGGGGGGGCCAACGTCCTGACTTTC
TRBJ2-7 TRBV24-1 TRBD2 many CATSAASGRSHNEQYF TGTGCCACCAGTGCGGCTAGCGGCCGTAGTCACAACGAGCAGTACTTC
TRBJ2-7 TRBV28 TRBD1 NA CASITTGGSYEQYF TGTGCCAGCATTACGACAGGGGGATCCTACGAGCAGTACTTC
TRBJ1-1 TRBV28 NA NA CASSLGGRDTEAFF TGTGCCAGCAGTTTAGGGGGCCGTGACACTGAAGCTTTCTTT
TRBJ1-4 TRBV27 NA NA CASSLRAGQNEKLFF TGTGCCAGCAGTTTGCGTGCTGGGCAGAATGAAAAACTGTTTTTT
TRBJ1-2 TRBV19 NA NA CASSPQGNYGYTF TGTGCCAGTAGTCCCCAGGGTAACTATGGCTACACCTTC
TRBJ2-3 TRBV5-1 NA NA CASSLNRENARDTQYF TGCGCCAGCAGCTTGAACAGGGAAAACGCACGGGATACGCAGTATTTT
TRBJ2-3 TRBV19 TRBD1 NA CASSTGQGGTDTQYF TGTGCCAGTAGTACGGGACAGGGAGGAACGGATACGCAGTATTTT
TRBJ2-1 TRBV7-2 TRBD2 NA CASSLVLAGGPNEQFF TGTGCCAGCAGCTTAGTCCTAGCGGGAGGGCCCAATGAGCAGTTCTTC
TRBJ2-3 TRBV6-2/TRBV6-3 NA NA CASSYEAAGRQYF TGTGCCAGCAGTTACGAGGCGGCGGGGAGGCAGTATTTT
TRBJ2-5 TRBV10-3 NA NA CAISPRLGEQETQYF TGTGCCATCAGTCCCAGACTCGGCGAACAAGAGACCCAGTACTTC
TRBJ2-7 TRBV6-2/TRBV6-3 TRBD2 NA CASSYSFGLADIYEQYF TGTGCCAGCAGTTACTCATTCGGACTAGCGGATATTTACGAGCAGTACTTC
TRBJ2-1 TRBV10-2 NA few CASSGAGAGDNEQFF TGCGCCAGCAGTGGGGCAGGGGCGGGAGACAATGAGCAGTTCTTC
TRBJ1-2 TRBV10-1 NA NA CASSESVCLGALSYGYTF TGCGCCAGCAGTGAGTCGGTTTGTTTGGGGGCGCTGAGCTATGGCTACACCTTC
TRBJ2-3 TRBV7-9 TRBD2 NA CASSLVDGRYPDTQYF TGTGCCAGCAGCTTAGTCGACGGGAGGTACCCGGATACGCAGTATTTT
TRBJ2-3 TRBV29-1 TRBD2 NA CSARGGSGSADTQYF TGCAGCGCCCGGGGGGGTAGCGGGAGTGCAGATACGCAGTATTTT
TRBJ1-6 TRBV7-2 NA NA CASSFPRAGDSPLHF TGTGCCAGCAGCTTTCCTAGGGCAGGGGATTCACCCCTCCACTTT
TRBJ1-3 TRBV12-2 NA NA CASRLVGDRGQSGGNTIYF TGTGCAAGTCGCTTAGTAGGGGACAGGGGGCAATCAGGTGGAAACACCATATATTTT
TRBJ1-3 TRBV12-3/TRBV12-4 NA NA CASTDYSGNTIYF TGTGCCAGCACTGACTACTCTGGAAACACCATATATTTT